The 17 T cell receptor beta chains given below trace back to one sample, sequenced in a study of T cells in Graves' hyperthyroidism and ophthalmopathy. The source material, RNA transcripts, was used to amplify TCR beta CDR3 regions. The HTBI primer set was used in a first-round RT-PCR of the TCR CDR3. Via MiXCR, TCRdb re-called the multiplex PCR reads, giving one row per CDR3 protein. The table records 550,000 to 700,000 distinct CDR3 sequences, about 43% of them present only once. Sequenced material: peripheral blood or thyroid tissue (not recorded which). These receptors were collected from an adult woman with Graves' disease, either hyperthyroidism or ophthalmopathy (not recorded which).

This clonotype was detected many times. The V gene is TRBV6-1, the J gene TRBJ1-1; perhaps TRBD1 as D (5 bases). Germline V gene data show CDR1 as MNHNS and CDR2 as SASEGT. V lost 6 bases to trimming and J lost 3 bases, with 11 bases between them. The CDR3 has 13 residues. The CDR3 sequence is CASRDSLYTEAFF. For the CDR3, the DNA is TGTGCCAGCAGAGACAGCCTATACACTGAAGCTTTCTTT.

The chain couples TRBV7-9 to TRBJ2-7; TRBD2 aligns across 7 bases. This CDR3 region has 13 residues. With V trimmed by 8 bases and J by 2 bases, 6 bases remained unmatched. Germline V gives CDR1 SEHNR, CDR2 FQNEAQ (reference sequence). For the CDR3, the DNA is TGTGCCAGCTCGAAGCGGGGTCCCTACGAGCAGTACTTC. Amino acid sequence: CASSKRGPYEQYF. The variable domain in full, with the rest retrieved from reference TRBV7-9 and TRBJ2-7, is DTGVSQNPRHKITKRGQNVTFRCDPISEHNRLYWYRQTLGQGPEFLTYFQNEAQLEKSRLLSDRFSAERPKGSFSTLEIQRTEQGDSAMYLCASSKRGPYEQYFGPGTRLTVT.

This clonotype occurred a few times. The V call is TRBV28, the J call TRBJ1-5, with no clear D. The V gene lost 5 bases and the J gene lost 5 bases, with 13 bases spanning the gap. Looked up from germline, CDR1 is MDHEN and CDR2 is SYDVKM. The CDR3 extends over 14 amino acids. The chain's CDR3 is CASSLGWRDQPQHF. CDR3 sequence (DNA): TGTGCCAGCAGTCTAGGGTGGAGGGATCAGCCCCAGCATTTT.

With regard to this clonotype: The germline gene is not matched at one end of the junction; a read error may be the cause. The chain carries TRBV12-5 and TRBJ2-2; TRBD2 is a possible D gene (6 bases). Germline CDR1 reads LGHNT; CDR2 reads FRNRAP. This CDR3 is 12 amino acids long. CDR3 bases: TGTGCTAGTGGTACCGTAGGCGGGGAGCTGCTTTTT. Translating it yields CASGTVGGELLF.

This clonotype was detected ten times or more. The genes are TRBV14 and TRBJ2-6; D unclear. Trimming removed 4 bases from V and 1 base from J, with 5 bases in between. The CDR3 sequence is 14 residues long. Germline assignment: CDR1 SGHDN and CDR2 FVKESK. The DNA of the CDR3 is TGTGCCAGCAGCCCTATATCTGGGGCCAACGTCCTGACTTTC. Amino acid sequence: CASSPISGANVLTF.

This clonotype came up a few times. The chain recombines TRBV5-5 with TRBJ1-5; TRBD1 matches at 7 bases. The CDR3 sequence is 13 residues long. The V and J ends lost 3 bases and 5 bases, in that order; junction bases with no gene match: 2. CDR1 SGHKS and CDR2 YYEKEE come from the germline V gene (reference sequence). The DNA of the CDR3 is TGTGCCAGCAGCTCCACAGGGGATCAGCCCCAGCATTTT. Amino acids: CASSSTGDQPQHF.

This chain links TRBV25-1 with TRBJ2-7; 10 positions agree with TRBD2. The V and J ends lost 8 bases and 6 bases, in that order; junction bases with no gene match: 10. The germline gives CDR1 MGHDK, CDR2 SYGVNS. The CDR3 is 14 amino acids. The CDR3 DNA reads TGTGCCAGCGCCGTGGCTAGCGGGAGTAGCGAGCAGTACTTC. This sequence encodes CASAVASGSSEQYF.

This chain uses TRBV20-1 with TRBJ2-5; TRBD2 matches 10 bases. Germline CDR1 DFQATT, CDR2 SNEGSKA (reference sequence). V shed 6 bases and J 4 bases; nucleotides not matched to a gene: 5. CDR3 length: 13 amino acids. The CDR3 here is CSAPSGRTETQYF. The DNA of the CDR3 is TGCAGTGCCCCTAGCGGGAGAACAGAGACCCAGTACTTC.

The chain employs TRBV7-9 and TRBJ1-6; D gene ambiguous. V lost 8 bases to trimming and J lost 7 bases, with 9 bases between them. CDR3 size: 12 residues. Germline V lookup: CDR1 SEHNR, CDR2 FQNEAQ (reference sequence). The DNA for the CDR3 is TGTGCCAGCGGTGAGGGAAATTCACCCCTCCACTTT. Translated, it gives CASGEGNSPLHF. Complete variable domain (other parts from reference TRBV7-9 and TRBJ1-6): DTGVSQNPRHKITKRGQNVTFRCDPISEHNRLYWYRQTLGQGPEFLTYFQNEAQLEKSRLLSDRFSAERPKGSFSTLEIQRTEQGDSAMYLCASGEGNSPLHFGNGTRLTVT.

The V call is TRBV7-3, the J call TRBJ2-7; 10 bases line up with TRBD2. Trimming at V came to 5 bases and at J to 6 bases, leaving 4 bases not matched to a gene. The germline gives CDR1 SGHTA, CDR2 FQGTGA. There are 13 residues in the CDR3. CDR3 nucleotide sequence: TGTGCCAGCAGCCGGACTAGCGGATCCGAGCAGTACTTC. Its protein is CASSRTSGSEQYF.

The rearrangement links TRBV28 to TRBJ1-4; TRBD1 matches 8 bases. This CDR3 comprises 14 residues. CDR1 and CDR2 from the germline V gene are MDHEN and SYDVKM. Trimming at V came to 5 bases and at J to 3 bases, leaving 2 bases not matched to a gene. CDR3 sequence reads: CASSETGANEKLFF. For the CDR3, the DNA is TGTGCCAGCAGTGAGACAGGGGCTAATGAAAAACTGTTTTTT.

There are many counts of this clonotype. This chain uses TRBV5-6 with TRBJ1-6, with D perhaps TRBD1 (5 bases). CDR3 size: 14 residues. V was trimmed by 3 bases and J by 8 bases, leaving 12 bases between them. Germline V gene lookup returns CDR1 SGHDT and CDR2 YYEEEE. The chain's CDR3 is CASSWGDGDSPLHF. In nucleotides, the CDR3 is TGTGCCAGCAGCTGGGGGGACGGTGATTCACCCCTCCACTTT.

CDR3 in amino acids: CASSPVTGEREKLFF. The CDR3 DNA reads as TGTGCCAGCAGCCCGGTGACAGGGGAAAGGGAAAAACTGTTTTTT. The chain links TRBV7-9 to TRBJ1-4, with 8 bases matching TRBD1. The CDR3 sequence is 15 residues long. Per the germline V gene, CDR1 is SEHNR and CDR2 is FQNEAQ (reference sequence). Trimming removed 5 bases from V and 8 bases from J; junction bases left unmatched: 10.

This clonotype was found a few times. The V and J genes are TRBV9 and TRBJ2-5; 11 bases map to TRBD1. The CDR3 is made up of 15 amino acids. V shed 5 bases and J 5 bases; nucleotides not matched to a gene: 8. The germline gives CDR1 SGDLS, CDR2 YYNGEE. CDR3 sequence (DNA): TGTGCCAGCAGAGGGGACAGGGGGTACGTGGAGACCCAGTACTTC. Protein sequence: CASRGDRGYVETQYF.

This clonotype was observed a handful of times. The chain carries TRBV7-2 and TRBJ1-2; tentatively, D is TRBD1 (5 bases). Germline values: CDR1 SGHTA, CDR2 FQGNSA. The CDR3 is made up of 16 amino acids. The germline V and J ends were trimmed by 5 bases and 5 bases, with 21 bases remaining between them. CDR3 DNA: TGTGCCAGCAGCCAAGTGGATGCCAGGGAAGGGTATGGCTACACCTTC. Encoded protein: CASSQVDAREGYGYTF.

This clonotype was seen at least ten times. This chain links TRBV9 with TRBJ1-1; 7 nucleotides match TRBD1. The CDR3 runs 14 residues. Germline V gives CDR1 SGDLS, CDR2 YYNGEE. Losses at the gene ends were 0 bases for V and 6 bases for J; bases not matched to a gene: 5. As DNA, the CDR3 is TGTGCCAGCAGCGTAGCTACGACAGGGTCTGAAGCTTTCTTT. Protein sequence: CASSVATTGSEAFF.

A word on this clonotype: A read error may explain this, as a much larger clone is one base away. J is TRBJ1-3 and V is TRBV5-1; D unresolved. This CDR3 contains 14 residues. Looked up from germline, CDR1 is SGHRS and CDR2 is YFSETQ. The chain's CDR3 is CASREGISGSTIYF. The CDR3 DNA sequence: TGCGCCAGCAGGGAGGGCATCTCTGGAAGCACCATATATTTT. The variable domain in full, with the rest retrieved from reference TRBV5-1 and TRBJ1-3, is KAGVTQTPRYLIKTRGQQVTLSCSPISGHRSVSWYQQTPGQGLQFLFEYFSETQRNKGNFPGRFSGRQFSNSRSEMNVSTLELGDSALYLCASREGISGSTIYFGEGSWLTVV.